The 12 T cell receptor beta chains reported below all come from one sample, sequenced in a study of T-cell memory formation after mild COVID-19. MiXCR, run by TCRdb on the 5' RACE reads, gives a single entry per CDR3 protein. The table records more than 200,000 distinct CDR3 sequences, about a sixth of them present only once. Sequenced material: PBMCs or a T cell subset sorted from them (not recorded which). These receptors came from a man in his late teens or twenties who had mild COVID-19 (a few samples of this study predate the infection). Cell type and time point are not known.

This clonotype appeared a few times. The chain joins TRBV2 to TRBJ2-7; 13 bases are shared with TRBD2. CDR1 and CDR2 from the germline V gene are SNHLY and FYNNEI. This CDR3 region has 15 residues. V was pared by 6 bases and J by 7 bases, with 9 bases of the junction left unmatched. Here the CDR3 DNA reads TGTGCCAGCAGAAGACTAGCGGGGGGCCCCGCGGAGCAGTACGTC. Its protein product is CASRRLAGGPAEQYV.

This clonotype has just a few counts. V and J are TRBV6-5 and TRBJ1-2; D is perhaps TRBD1 (5 bases). The V gene's germline CDR1 is MNHEY and CDR2 SVGAGI. The length of the CDR3 is 13 residues. V shed 6 bases and J shed 3 bases, with 11 bases lying between them. CDR3 sequence reads: CASSRGSDYGYTF. The CDR3 DNA is TGTGCCAGCAGCCGGGGGTCGGACTATGGCTACACCTTC.

This clonotype was seen more than once but under ten times. The V call is TRBV27, the J call TRBJ2-7; 12 positions agree with TRBD1. Per the germline V gene, CDR1 is MNHEY and CDR2 is SMNVEV (reference sequence). CDR3 size: 16 residues. Germline trimming cut 5 bases from V and 5 bases from J; bases unmatched to any gene: 10. CDR3 in amino acids: CASSTLSGTGGNEQYF. In nucleotides, the CDR3 is TGTGCCAGCAGTACACTTTCCGGGACAGGGGGCAACGAGCAGTACTTC.

This chain uses TRBV29-1 with TRBJ1-1; possibly TRBD1 for D (5 bases). The CDR3 runs to 14 residues. Germline values: CDR1 SQVTM, CDR2 ANQGSEA. V was shortened by 4 bases and J by 0 bases, with 12 bases between the two germline ends. As DNA, the CDR3 is TGCAGCGTTGGACAGTACACAATGAACACTGAAGCTTTCTTT. As protein: CSVGQYTMNTEAFF.

This sequence joins TRBV5-1 and TRBJ2-1; D gene ambiguous. The CDR3 is 16 amino acids. Trimming cost V 3 bases and J 0 bases, with 13 bases left between them. CDR1 is SGHRS, CDR2 YFSETQ, per germline. The DNA for the CDR3 is TGCGCCAGCAGCTCTCAGATAACCAGCTCCTACAATGAGCAGTTCTTC. Protein: CASSSQITSSYNEQFF.

The chain has TRBV5-1 and TRBJ1-1, with 10 bases matching TRBD1. Losses at the gene ends were 4 bases for V and 10 bases for J; bases not matched to a gene: 10. The V gene's germline CDR1 is SGHRS and CDR2 YFSETQ. The CDR3 extends over 14 amino acids. CDR3 protein: CASSPGQGGVSAFF. The CDR3 DNA reads as TGCGCCAGCAGCCCCGGACAGGGGGGAGTCTCAGCTTTCTTT.

The gene calls are TRBV5-1 and TRBJ1-1; D may be TRBD1 (6 bases). Germline loops: CDR1 SGHRS, CDR2 YFSETQ. The ends were cut back, 0 bases at V and 0 bases at J, with 9 bases in the middle. The CDR3 runs to 15 residues. CDR3 in amino acids: CASSLVGGVNTEAFF. The CDR3 nucleotides read TGCGCCAGCAGCTTGGTAGGGGGGGTGAACACTGAAGCTTTCTTT.

This chain connects TRBV7-2 to TRBJ1-2, with a possible D match to TRBD1 (6 bases). This CDR3 region has 16 residues. Trimming cost V 4 bases and J 3 bases, with 18 bases left between them. Germline-derived CDR1 and CDR2 are SGHTA and FQGNSA. CDR3 sequence reads: CASSSRERWGHYGYTF. In DNA form, the CDR3 reads TGTGCCAGCAGCTCTCGTGAGAGGTGGGGGCACTATGGCTACACCTTC.

This chain joins TRBV6-1 and TRBJ2-5; 7 bases line up with TRBD1. The germline V gene encodes CDR1 MNHNS and CDR2 SASEGT. The CDR3 contains 16 residues. The J segment lost 2 bases and the V segment lost 3 bases, leaving 9 bases of the junction unmatched. The CDR3 reads CASSELRDSVQETQYF. DNA of the CDR3: TGTGCCAGCAGTGAGCTACGGGACAGCGTTCAAGAGACCCAGTACTTC.

This clonotype was picked up a small number of times. V and J are TRBV20-1 and TRBJ2-3; 7 positions match TRBD2. CDR3 length: 18 amino acids. V lost 4 bases and J lost 1; bases outside the gene matches: 17. The V gene's germline CDR1 is DFQATT and CDR2 SNEGSKA (reference sequence). CDR3 DNA: TGCAGTGCTACACCTGGACTAGGACGTGCGGTTGGCACAGATACGCAGTATTTT. This codes for CSATPGLGRAVGTDTQYF.

This clonotype has a handful of counts. J is TRBJ1-1 and V is TRBV20-1; 8 nucleotides align to TRBD1. V was pared by 3 bases and J by 1 base, with 7 bases of the junction left unmatched. CDR3 length: 15 residues. Germline V lookup: CDR1 DFQATT, CDR2 SNEGSKA (reference sequence). As DNA, the CDR3 is TGCAGTGCTAGCCGGACAGGGCATGGGAACACTGAAGCTTTCTTT. Translating it yields CSASRTGHGNTEAFF.

The chain combines TRBV6-2 or TRBV6-3 with TRBJ2-2, with 8 bases aligning to TRBD1. Germline V gene lookup returns CDR1 MNHEY and CDR2 SVGEGT. The junction had 5 bases not matched to a gene; V was cut back by 7 bases and J by 4 bases. The CDR3 consists of 14 residues. The chain's CDR3 is CASTRTGSTGELFF. As DNA, the CDR3 is TGTGCCAGCACCCGGACAGGGTCCACCGGGGAGCTGTTTTTT.